These 19 T cell receptor beta chains came from one sample sequenced in a study of T cell responses to AZD1222 COVID-19 vaccine. Produced via immunoSEQ multiplex PCR; TCRdb's table is partial and in-frame only. The table shows 95,000 to 130,000 clones, with roughly 90% occurring only once. The sequences come from peripheral blood, collected on day 0 of AZD1222 vaccination. All receptors come from an adult in good health.

The gene calls are TRBV4-1 and TRBJ1-1; 7 nucleotides match TRBD1. CDR1 and CDR2 (germline): MGHRA, YSYEKL. This CDR3 region has 14 residues. The J segment lost 5 bases and the V segment lost 1 base, leaving 4 bases of the junction unmatched. For the CDR3, the DNA is TGCGCCAGCAGCCAAGCGACAGGGAGGACTGAAGCTTTCTTT. Protein: CASSQATGRTEAFF.

The rearrangement uses TRBV9 and TRBJ1-2; D remains unclear. The length of the CDR3 is 14 residues. Trimming stripped 3 bases from V and 8 bases from J, with 17 bases between. Germline V gene lookup returns CDR1 SGDLS and CDR2 YYNGEE. CDR3 region: CASSAAHPRQGYTF. CDR3 nucleotide sequence: TGTGCCAGCAGCGCCGCTCACCCTAGGCAGGGCTACACCTTC.

The CDR3 nucleotides are TGTGCCAGCAGCCTTACCTCCGGGACAGGGGTATCTCGTGGTAGTGAAAAACTGTTTTTT. Translating gives CASSLTSGTGVSRGSEKLFF. The chain employs TRBV3-1 (or the pseudogene TRBV3-2) and TRBJ1-4, with 10 positions matching TRBD1. There are 20 residues in the CDR3. CDR1 LGHDT and CDR2 YNNKEL come from the germline V gene (reference sequence). V lost 4 bases to trimming and J lost 7 bases; unmatched junction nucleotides: 21.

In this sample, this clone turned up once. V is TRBV2 and J is TRBJ1-1, with a tentative D call TRBD1 (5 bases). Trimming stripped 8 bases from V and 1 base from J, with 8 bases between. CDR3 length: 12 residues. Germline CDR1 and CDR2: SNHLY and FYNNEI. The CDR3 reads CASLTENTEAFF. The CDR3 nucleotides read TGTGCCAGCCTGACAGAGAACACTGAAGCTTTCTTT.

CDR3 loop: CASSLVLGQRQFF. DNA for the CDR3: TGTGCCAGCAGTTTAGTTCTAGGGCAAAGGCAGTTCTTC. The rearrangement links TRBV12-3 or TRBV12-4 to TRBJ2-1, with D unclear. With 1 base removed from V and 12 bases from J, the gap between germline ends came to 13 bases. The length of the CDR3 is 13 residues.

This rearrangement joins TRBV19 to TRBJ2-7; TRBD1 matches at 10 bases. V lost 5 bases, J lost 4 bases, and 5 bases stayed unmatched. The length of the CDR3 is 14 residues. CDR1 and CDR2 from the germline V gene are LNHDA and SQIVND (reference sequence). The CDR3 DNA follows: TGTGCCAGTAGTTCTGGACAGGGGGGGTACGAGCAGTACTTC. Translation gives CASSSGQGGYEQYF.

The gene calls are TRBV7-3 and TRBJ2-3, with 8 positions matching TRBD1. V shed 5 bases and J 3 bases; nucleotides not matched to a gene: 13. Germline V gives CDR1 SGHTA, CDR2 FQGTGA. CDR3 length equals 17 residues. CDR3 amino acids: CASSRYAYGQGTDTQYF. CDR3 bases: TGTGCCAGCAGCCGATACGCCTATGGACAGGGAACAGATACGCAGTATTTT.

This clone appeared a single time. V usage is TRBV19 and J usage is TRBJ2-1, with D uncertain. CDR3 size: 14 residues. Germline CDR1 LNHDA, CDR2 SQIVND (reference sequence). The V end was cut by 3 bases, the J end by 2 bases, with 8 bases between. The CDR3 sequence: CASSIELTYNEQFF. The CDR3 DNA reads TGTGCCAGTAGTATCGAACTTACCTACAATGAGCAGTTCTTC. The full variable domain, with the rest looked up from reference TRBV19 and TRBJ2-1, is DGGITQSPKYLFRKEGQNVTLSCEQNLNHDAMYWYRQDPGQGLRLIYYSQIVNDFQKGDIAEGYSVSREKKESFPLTVTSAQKNPTAFYLCASSIELTYNEQFFGPGTRLTVL.

The chain combines TRBV28 with TRBJ1-6; a possible D gene is TRBD1 (6 bases). The CDR3 sequence is 12 residues long. V lost 8 bases, J lost 10 bases, and 12 bases lay in between. From germline, CDR1 is MDHEN and CDR2 SYDVKM. The CDR3 is CASGKGESPLHF. DNA for the CDR3: TGTGCCAGCGGCAAGGGGGAATCACCCCTCCACTTT.

The chain combines TRBV28 with TRBJ2-7; D tentatively fits TRBD1 or TRBD2 (6 bases each). The CDR3 contains 11 residues. Trimming removed 8 bases from V and 6 bases from J, with 11 bases in between. Per germline, CDR1 MDHEN and CDR2 SYDVKM. The CDR3 protein is CASEGGSEQYF. The DNA of the CDR3 is TGTGCCAGCGAAGGGGGGAGCGAGCAGTACTTC. Full variable domain (missing parts from reference TRBV28 and TRBJ2-7): DVKVTQSSRYLVKRTGEKVFLECVQDMDHENMFWYRQDPGLGLRLIYFSYDVKMKEKGDIPEGYSVSREKKERFSLILESASTNQTSMYLCASEGGSEQYFGPGTRLTVT.

The chain combines TRBV30 with TRBJ1-1, with a weak D call TRBD1 (5 bases). V lost 2 bases to trimming and J lost 11 bases, with 15 bases between them. Per germline, CDR1 GTSNPN and CDR2 SVGIG (reference sequence). The CDR3 spans 12 residues. For the CDR3, the DNA is TGTGCCTGGAGTAGGCAGACTCGGGGGGCTTTCTTT. This gives the protein CAWSRQTRGAFF.

This clone showed up just once. V and J are TRBV5-1 and TRBJ1-5; no definite D call. Germline CDR1 and CDR2: SGHRS and YFSETQ. The CDR3 extends over 13 amino acids. V was trimmed by 5 bases and J by 4 bases, leaving 10 bases between them. In DNA form, the CDR3 reads TGCGCCAGCAGGGTAGACCTTAATCAGCCCCAGCATTTT. Translation: CASRVDLNQPQHF.

This clone is a singleton in its sample. The rearrangement links TRBV9 to TRBJ2-5; D may correspond to TRBD1 or TRBD2 (5 bases each). Germline V CDR1 and CDR2: SGDLS, YYNGEE. This CDR3 is built from 15 residues. V shed 0 bases and J shed 5 bases, with 14 bases lying between them. The CDR3 here is CASSVVPGWGETQYF. The CDR3 DNA sequence: TGTGCCAGCAGCGTAGTTCCGGGGTGGGGGGAGACCCAGTACTTC.

The chain joins TRBV6-5 to TRBJ2-1; tentatively, D is TRBD2 (6 bases). The CDR3 has 13 residues. In germline, CDR1 is MNHEY, CDR2 SVGAGI. V was clipped by 7 bases and J by 3 bases, with 10 bases between them. CDR3 residues: CASIVDYYNEQFF. Here the CDR3 DNA reads TGTGCCAGCATCGTGGACTACTACAATGAGCAGTTCTTC.

The V gene is TRBV10-3, the J gene TRBJ1-2; no reliable D call. Per the germline V gene, CDR1 is ENHRY and CDR2 is SYGVKD. Trimming cost V 6 bases and J 6 bases, with 8 bases left between them. The CDR3 has 11 amino acids. CDR3 sequence (DNA): TGTGCCATCAGCCGAGGTGATGGCTACACCTTC. Protein sequence: CAISRGDGYTF.

Written as DNA, the CDR3 is TGTGCCAGCAGCTTAAAGGGCCCGGGACAGGGAACTAACTATGGCTACACCTTC. Its protein product is CASSLKGPGQGTNYGYTF. The rearrangement joins TRBV7-9 to TRBJ1-2, with TRBD1 matching over 9 bases. Germline CDR1 is SEHNR and CDR2 is FQNEAQ (reference sequence). The J segment lost 0 bases and the V segment lost 2 bases, leaving 10 bases of the junction unmatched. The CDR3 loop spans 18 amino acids.

The chain joins TRBV6-5 to TRBJ2-5; maybe TRBD2 (5 bases). V lost 6 bases, J lost 7 bases, and 15 bases lay in between. CDR1 is MNHEY, CDR2 SVGAGI, per germline. The CDR3 loop spans 13 amino acids. CDR3 loop: CASRRGSPGTQYF. CDR3 bases: TGTGCCAGCAGACGAGGGTCCCCGGGGACCCAGTACTTC.

This rearrangement joins TRBV6-5 to TRBJ1-1; D unresolved. Per the germline V gene, CDR1 is MNHEY and CDR2 is SVGAGI. The CDR3 has 15 amino acids. V was cut by 3 bases and J by 4 bases, with 15 bases left in between. The CDR3 spells CASSYPGLSGTEAFF. CDR3 sequence (DNA): TGTGCCAGCAGTTATCCCGGCCTATCTGGCACTGAAGCTTTCTTT.

The chain links TRBV6-2 or TRBV6-3 to TRBJ1-5; unclear D gene. The V gene's germline CDR1 is MNHEY and CDR2 SVGEGT. The CDR3 consists of 13 residues. With 9 bases removed from V and 0 bases from J, the gap between germline ends came to 9 bases. The CDR3 DNA reads as TGTGCCAGTTGCCCTTATAGCAATCAGCCCCAGCATTTT. Its protein product is CASCPYSNQPQHF.